This T cell receptor beta chain was recorded in a study of T cells in Graves' hyperthyroidism and ophthalmopathy. This clonotype was observed many times. The CDR3 regions of TCR beta were amplified from RNA transcripts. A set of HTBI primers served as the primers for a first-round RT-PCR of the TCR CDR3. TCRdb ran MiXCR on the multiplex PCR reads and lists one entry per CDR3 protein. The sample lists 350,000 to 400,000 distinct CDR3 sequences, about a fifth occurring once. Cells are PBMCs isolated from over 7.5 ml of fresh blood. Germline loops: CDR1 DFQATT, CDR2 SNEGSKA (reference sequence). V was shortened by 2 bases and J by 5 bases, with 12 bases between the two germline ends. The CDR3 runs 13 residues.

This chain connects TRBV20-1 to TRBJ2-5; D uncertain. This sequence was found in a woman between 18 and 29 years old with Graves' hyperthyroidism. The sample comprised blood. DNA of the CDR3: TGCAGTGCTAGAAGGCAGGCCGCGGAGACCCAGTACTTC. Amino acids: CSARRQAAETQYF.